A single sample is the source of the 19 T cell receptor beta chains below, sequenced in a study of yellow fever vaccine responses in identical twins. TCRdb re-called the RT-PCR reads through MiXCR, storing one row per CDR3 protein. The sample shows approximately 9,600 distinct CDR3 sequences, around four fifths of them seen only once. The sample here was T cells from blood (PBMCs), unsorted or a sorted subset (not recorded which), taken before or after yellow fever vaccination (not recorded which). The receptors were gathered from a woman aged 18-29 years who received the yellow fever vaccine.

The rearrangement links TRBV9 to TRBJ1-6; D ambiguous. V lost 0 bases and J 0 bases, leaving 7 bases between the germline ends. The V gene's germline CDR1 is SGDLS and CDR2 YYNGEE. This CDR3 has 16 residues. The chain's CDR3 is CASSVEGSSYNSPLHF. In DNA form, the CDR3 reads TGTGCCAGCAGCGTAGAGGGTAGCTCCTATAATTCACCCCTCCACTTT.

This clonotype was observed once. The chain is built from TRBV6-2 or TRBV6-3 and TRBJ2-1; 12 nucleotides match TRBD2. Germline CDR1 is MNHEY and CDR2 is SVGEGT. There are 16 residues in the CDR3. J lost 7 bases, V lost 4 bases, and 8 bases had no gene match. The CDR3 nucleotides are TGTGCCAGCAGTTCCCGACTAGCGGGGGCCATGAATGAGCAGTTCTTC. Translating gives CASSSRLAGAMNEQFF.

This rearrangement joins TRBV7-9 to TRBJ2-5, with 9 bases matching TRBD2. V gave up 3 bases and J gave up 2 bases; unmatched junction bases: 4. CDR3 length: 15 amino acids. In germline, CDR1 is SEHNR, CDR2 FQNEAQ (reference sequence). Written as DNA, the CDR3 is TGTGCCAGCAGCTTGAGACTAGCGGAACAAGAGACCCAGTACTTC. Translating it yields CASSLRLAEQETQYF.

The chain couples TRBV12-3 or TRBV12-4 to TRBJ2-1; D is ambiguous. Trimming took 1 base from V and 5 from J, leaving 9 bases between them. The CDR3 is 14 amino acids. The chain's CDR3 is CASSLGQVNNEQFF. CDR3 bases: TGTGCCAGCAGTTTAGGGCAGGTGAACAATGAGCAGTTCTTC.

The chain recombines TRBV7-9 with TRBJ2-3, with no clear D. This CDR3 is built from 15 residues. Trimming took off 0 bases at V and 0 bases at J, with 7 bases between the two ends. Germline V gives CDR1 SEHNR, CDR2 FQNEAQ (reference sequence). CDR3 bases: TGTGCCAGCAGCTTAGCGGGTCTAAGCACAGATACGCAGTATTTT. Translated, it gives CASSLAGLSTDTQYF.

The chain uses TRBV7-6 and TRBJ2-5, with D uncertain. In germline, CDR1 is SGHVS, CDR2 FNYEAQ. V was pared by 5 bases and J by 2 bases, with 9 bases between. CDR3 length: 13 amino acids. CDR3 nucleotide sequence: TGTGCCAGCAGCCTCCCCCTTCAAGAGACCCAGTACTTC. Protein sequence: CASSLPLQETQYF.

In this sample, this clonotype turned up a few times. V gene TRBV25-1 combines with J gene TRBJ1-2; 7 nucleotides match TRBD1. J lost 0 bases, V lost 5 bases, and 6 bases had no gene match. This CDR3 has 15 amino acids. Germline-derived CDR1 and CDR2 are MGHDK and SYGVNS. The CDR3: CASSNRGSANYGYTF. The DNA of the CDR3 is TGTGCCAGCAGTAACAGGGGCAGTGCTAACTATGGCTACACCTTC.

This clonotype was observed a single time. This chain links TRBV4-3 with TRBJ2-3; perhaps D is TRBD1 or TRBD2 (5 bases each). Germline V CDR1 and CDR2: LGHNA, YSLEER. This CDR3 is built from 16 residues. Trimming left V 5 bases short and J 0 bases short, with 15 bases between. The CDR3 coding sequence is TGCGCCAGCAGCGGGGACGGCTTCCTTAGCACAGATACGCAGTATTTT. Amino acids: CASSGDGFLSTDTQYF.

This chain links TRBV10-1 with TRBJ2-7; the D gene is possibly TRBD2 (6 bases). Trimming shortened V by 1 base and J by 3 bases, and 13 bases separated the two germline ends. Germline-derived CDR1 and CDR2 are WNHNN and SYGVQD (reference sequence). This CDR3 is 15 amino acids long. In nucleotides, the CDR3 is TGCGCCAGCAGTGAGTACGGCGGGGAAGTCTACGAGCAGTACTTC. As protein: CASSEYGGEVYEQYF.

The chain combines TRBV20-1 with TRBJ1-1, with D possibly matching TRBD1 (5 bases). The CDR3 is 14 residues long. CDR1 DFQATT and CDR2 SNEGSKA come from the germline V gene (reference sequence). Trimming removed 6 bases from V and 0 bases from J, with 14 bases in between. The CDR3 loop reads CSAPHRSLNTEAFF. CDR3 nucleotide sequence: TGCAGTGCCCCGCACAGGAGCCTGAACACTGAAGCTTTCTTT.

The table lists this clonotype with a count of one. The gene calls are TRBV5-1 and TRBJ2-5; TRBD1 matches at 7 bases. V was clipped by 4 bases and J by 3 bases; unmatched bases: 6. Germline CDR1 reads SGHRS; CDR2 reads YFSETQ. The CDR3 spans 14 residues. CDR3: CASSTGTAKETQYF. In DNA, the CDR3 is TGCGCCAGCAGCACCGGGACAGCTAAAGAGACCCAGTACTTC.

V is TRBV12-3 or TRBV12-4 and J is TRBJ2-6, with a tentative D call TRBD1 (6 bases). The CDR3 runs to 15 residues. V lost 4 bases and J 2 bases, leaving 9 bases between the germline ends. As DNA, the CDR3 is TGTGCCAGCAGTTCCACAGGGACTGGGGCCAACGTCCTGACTTTC. It is translated as CASSSTGTGANVLTF.

V gene TRBV13 combines with J gene TRBJ1-5; D might be TRBD1 (5 bases). The CDR3 loop spans 12 amino acids. Germline-derived CDR1 and CDR2 are PRHDT and FYEKMQ (reference sequence). Trimming took off 10 bases at V and 4 bases at J, with 11 bases between the two ends. Written as DNA, the CDR3 is TGTGCCATCGCGGGGCAAAATCAGCCCCAGCATTTT. Protein sequence: CAIAGQNQPQHF.

The chain is built from TRBV20-1 and TRBJ2-1, with D perhaps TRBD2 (5 bases). The germline gives CDR1 DFQATT, CDR2 SNEGSKA (reference sequence). Trimming cost V 3 bases and J 0 bases, with 12 bases left between them. The length of the CDR3 is 15 residues. CDR3 loop: CSARGALNSYNEQFF. The CDR3 DNA is TGCAGTGCTAGGGGAGCGCTCAACTCCTACAATGAGCAGTTCTTC.

J is TRBJ2-3 and V is TRBV7-2; D is unclear. The CDR3 is made up of 11 amino acids. Deletions cut 4 bases from V and 6 bases from J, with 5 bases between. Germline V lookup: CDR1 SGHTA, CDR2 FQGNSA. As DNA, the CDR3 is TGTGCCAGCAGCTATAGCGATACGCAGTATTTT. Protein: CASSYSDTQYF.

The chain carries TRBV11-1 and TRBJ2-1; 14 bases line up with TRBD2. Trimming took 2 bases from V and 8 from J; bases not matched to a gene: 8. The germline gives CDR1 SGHAT, CDR2 FQDESV (reference sequence). The CDR3 spans 17 residues. The CDR3 DNA is TGTGCCAGCAGCTTACGGGGGACTAGCGGGAGTATAGATGAGCAGTTCTTC. Its protein product is CASSLRGTSGSIDEQFF.

The J gene is TRBJ2-2, the V gene TRBV7-8; 12 bases match TRBD2. The CDR3 has 15 amino acids. CDR1 is SGHVS and CDR2 is FQNEAQ in the germline V gene. V gave up 5 bases and J gave up 4 bases; unmatched junction bases: 2. The CDR3 nucleotides are TGTGCCAGCAGCCTGACTAGCGGGGGCACCGGGGAGCTGTTTTTT. It specifies CASSLTSGGTGELFF. Full variable domain (rest looked up from reference TRBV7-8 and TRBJ2-2): GAGVSQSPRYKVAKRGQDVALRCDPISGHVSLFWYQQALGQGPEFLTYFQNEAQLDKSGLPSDRFFAERPEGSVSTLKIQRTQQEDSAVYLCASSLTSGGTGELFFGEGSRLTVL.

The chain recombines TRBV12-3 or TRBV12-4 with TRBJ1-3; TRBD1 matches 7 bases. This CDR3 contains 14 residues. Trimming cost V 3 bases and J 2 bases; bases outside gene matches: 1. As DNA, the CDR3 is TGTGCCAGCAGTTTGCAGGGGGCTGGAAACACCATATATTTT. It is translated as CASSLQGAGNTIYF.

This clonotype was recorded once. V gene TRBV4-2 combines with J gene TRBJ2-4; 8 bases fit TRBD2. Per the germline V gene, CDR1 is LGHNA and CDR2 is YNFKEQ. CDR3 length: 17 amino acids. V lost 1 base and J lost 3; bases outside the gene matches: 8. Here the CDR3 DNA reads TGTGCCAGCAGCCAAGCGGGGGGGGGATGGGGCAAAAACATTCAGTACTTC. Amino acid sequence: CASSQAGGGWGKNIQYF.